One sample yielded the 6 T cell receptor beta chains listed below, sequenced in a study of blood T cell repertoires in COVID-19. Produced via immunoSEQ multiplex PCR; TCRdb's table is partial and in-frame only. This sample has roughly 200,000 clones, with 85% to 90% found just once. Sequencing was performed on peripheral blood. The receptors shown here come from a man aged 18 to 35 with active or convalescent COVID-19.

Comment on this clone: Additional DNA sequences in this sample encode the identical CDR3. This CDR3 is CAIHPTALTGINTEAFF. The CDR3 DNA reads as TGTGCCATCCATCCCACAGCCTTGACAGGAATTAACACTGAAGCTTTCTTT. This chain joins TRBV10-3 and TRBJ1-1, with a possible D match to TRBD1 (6 bases). Trimming pared 8 bases from V and 2 bases from J, leaving 24 bases between. CDR1 is ENHRY, CDR2 SYGVKD, per germline. The CDR3 is made up of 17 amino acids.

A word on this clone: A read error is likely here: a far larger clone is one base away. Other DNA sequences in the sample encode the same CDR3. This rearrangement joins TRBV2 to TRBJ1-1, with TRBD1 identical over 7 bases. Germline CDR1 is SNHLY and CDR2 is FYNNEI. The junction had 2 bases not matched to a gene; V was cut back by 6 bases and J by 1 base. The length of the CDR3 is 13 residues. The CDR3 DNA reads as TGTGCCAGCAGCGACAGGGAGAACACTGAAGCTTTCTTT. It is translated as CASSDRENTEAFF. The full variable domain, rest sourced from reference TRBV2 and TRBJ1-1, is EPEVTQTPSHQVTQMGQEVILRCVPISNHLYFYWYRQILGQKVEFLVSFYNNEISEKSEIFDDQFSVERPDGSNFTLKIRSTKLEDSAMYFCASSDRENTEAFFGQGTRLTVV.

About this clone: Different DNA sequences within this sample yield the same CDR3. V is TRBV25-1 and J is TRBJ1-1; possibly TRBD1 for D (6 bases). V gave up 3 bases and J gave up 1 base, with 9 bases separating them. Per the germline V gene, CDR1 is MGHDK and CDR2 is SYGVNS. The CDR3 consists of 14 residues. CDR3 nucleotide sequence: TGTGCCAGCAGTGATTGGGGACAGAACACTGAAGCTTTCTTT. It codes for CASSDWGQNTEAFF.

The CDR3 loop is CASAATYNSPLHF. CDR3 DNA: TGTGCCAGCGCAGCGACGTATAATTCACCCCTCCACTTT. The chain joins TRBV6-5 to TRBJ1-6; D is unclear. CDR3 length: 13 residues. CDR1 and CDR2 (germline): MNHEY, SVGAGI. V was trimmed by 8 bases and J by 4 bases, leaving 9 bases between them.

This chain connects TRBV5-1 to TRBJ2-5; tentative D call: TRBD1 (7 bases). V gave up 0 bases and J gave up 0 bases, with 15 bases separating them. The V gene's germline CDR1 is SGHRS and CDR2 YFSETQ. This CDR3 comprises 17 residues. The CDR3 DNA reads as TGCGCCAGCAGCTTGGCCAAGGGAGGACAGGACCAAGAGACCCAGTACTTC. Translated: CASSLAKGGQDQETQYF.

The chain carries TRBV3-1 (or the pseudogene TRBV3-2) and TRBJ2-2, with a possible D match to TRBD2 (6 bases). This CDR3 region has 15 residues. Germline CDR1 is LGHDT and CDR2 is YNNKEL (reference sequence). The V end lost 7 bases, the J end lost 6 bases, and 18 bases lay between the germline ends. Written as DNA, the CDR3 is TGTGCCAGCAACCCGGGACTCAAACAGTCCGGGGAGCTGTTTTTT. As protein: CASNPGLKQSGELFF.